This T cell receptor beta chain was documented in a study of CD4 T cells in relation to SARS-CoV-2 and coronaviruses. On the study more broadly: Negative control cultures got HIV-1 Nef peptides or no peptide. General observations from the study: In approximately 71% of donors, memory CD4+ clonotypes crossrecognized SARS-CoV-2 and at least one common cold coronavirus spike. Pre-pandemic and post-infection samples never came from the same donor.

The repertoire was sequenced with immunoSEQ multiplex PCR; TCRdb's copy has only in-frame clones and lacks some. The profile shows roughly 24,000 clones, approximately 76% of them singletons. As concerns this clone: Antigen specificity is unknown.

Before the COVID-19 pandemic, during about 2010-2018, CD4+ T cells were taken from unexposed donors. CD4+ T cells were isolated from the cells after more than 8 days of culture. Cells permitting, SARS-CoV-2 S/N and four cold-coronavirus spikes were tested on unexposed-donor CD4+ T cells. Germline V lookup: CDR1 SGDLS, CDR2 YYNGEE. V was trimmed by 3 bases and J by 1 base, leaving 12 bases between them. The CDR3 is 15 residues long. The V and J genes are TRBV9 and TRBJ2-3; TRBD1 is a possible D gene (7 bases). The sample comprised CD4+ T cells from PBMCs, cultured in vitro. This TCR derives from a human donor in good health. For the CDR3, the DNA is TGTGCCAGCAGCGCAGGAGGGGGCGGCACAGATACGCAGTATTTT. Protein sequence: CASSAGGGGTDTQYF.